The entry that follows covers one TCR beta chain sequence. Its antigen is unidentified. The entry originates in a study of shared clonotypes between healthy human individuals. Notes on the study in general: Inspection by rarefaction showed sorted-subset sequencing to be incomplete despite large depth. Depth of sequencing was expected to influence donor clonotype sharing.

All donors were Caucasian adults living in Nashville, Tennessee. The repertoire was sequenced with immunoSEQ multiplex PCR; TCRdb's copy has only in-frame clones and lacks some. The profile shows approximately 2.4 million clones, about 94% of them singletons. The J segment lost 4 bases and the V segment lost 6 bases, leaving 8 bases of the junction unmatched. Germline values: CDR1 MNHNS, CDR2 SASEGT. The CDR3 is 14 residues long. The sequence derives from a man younger than 30 in good health. The sequenced sample consisted of naive CD4+ T cells sorted from blood. The subset: CD45RA+ positively selected. This chain joins TRBV6-1 and TRBJ1-1, with 7 bases fitting TRBD1. CDR3 DNA: TGTGCCAGCAGGGAGATACAGGGGAGCACTGAAGCTTTCTTT. Protein product: CASREIQGSTEAFF.